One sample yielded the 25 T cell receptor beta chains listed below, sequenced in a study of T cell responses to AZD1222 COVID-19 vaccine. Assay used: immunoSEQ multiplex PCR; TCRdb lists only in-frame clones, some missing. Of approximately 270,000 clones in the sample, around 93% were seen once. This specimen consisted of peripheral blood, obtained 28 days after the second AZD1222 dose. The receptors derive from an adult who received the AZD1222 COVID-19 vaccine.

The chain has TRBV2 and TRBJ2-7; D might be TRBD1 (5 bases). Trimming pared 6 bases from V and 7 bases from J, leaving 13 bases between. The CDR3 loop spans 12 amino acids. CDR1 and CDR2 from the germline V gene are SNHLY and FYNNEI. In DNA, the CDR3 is TGTGCCAGCAGAGGTACAGGCTCGGAGCAGTACTTC. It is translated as CASRGTGSEQYF. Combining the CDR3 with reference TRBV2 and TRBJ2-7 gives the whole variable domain EPEVTQTPSHQVTQMGQEVILRCVPISNHLYFYWYRQILGQKVEFLVSFYNNEISEKSEIFDDQFSVERPDGSNFTLKIRSTKLEDSAMYFCASRGTGSEQYFGPGTRLTVT.

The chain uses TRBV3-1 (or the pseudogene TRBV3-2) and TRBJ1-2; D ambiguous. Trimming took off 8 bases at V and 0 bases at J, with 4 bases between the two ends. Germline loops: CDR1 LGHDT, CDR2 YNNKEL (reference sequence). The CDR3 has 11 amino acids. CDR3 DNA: TGTGCCAGCGGTGCTAACTATGGCTACACCTTC. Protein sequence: CASGANYGYTF.

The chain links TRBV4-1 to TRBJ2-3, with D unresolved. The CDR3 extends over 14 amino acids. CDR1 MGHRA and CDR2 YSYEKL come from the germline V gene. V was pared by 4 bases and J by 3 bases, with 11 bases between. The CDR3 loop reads CASSRDQGTDTQYF. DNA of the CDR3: TGCGCCAGCAGCCGAGACCAAGGTACAGATACGCAGTATTTT.

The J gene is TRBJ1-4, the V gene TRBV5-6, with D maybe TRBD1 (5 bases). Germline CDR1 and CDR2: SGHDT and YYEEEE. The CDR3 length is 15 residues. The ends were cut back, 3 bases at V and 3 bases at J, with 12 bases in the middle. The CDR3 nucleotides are TGTGCCAGCAGCTCCGCGGGAGGGGCTAATGAAAAACTGTTTTTT. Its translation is CASSSAGGANEKLFF.

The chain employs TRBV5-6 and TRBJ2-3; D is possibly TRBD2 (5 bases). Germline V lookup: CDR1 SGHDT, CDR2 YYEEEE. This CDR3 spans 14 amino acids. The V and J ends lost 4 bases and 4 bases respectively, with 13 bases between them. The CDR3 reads CASSLGEGADTQYF. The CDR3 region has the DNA TGTGCCAGCAGCCTAGGAGAGGGCGCAGATACGCAGTATTTT.

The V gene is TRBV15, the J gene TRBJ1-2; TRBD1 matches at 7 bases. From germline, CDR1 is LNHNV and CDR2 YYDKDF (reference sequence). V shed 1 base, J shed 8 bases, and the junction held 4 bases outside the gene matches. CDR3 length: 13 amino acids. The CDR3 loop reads CATSRGQGEGYTF. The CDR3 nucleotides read TGTGCCACCAGCAGAGGACAGGGTGAAGGCTACACCTTC.

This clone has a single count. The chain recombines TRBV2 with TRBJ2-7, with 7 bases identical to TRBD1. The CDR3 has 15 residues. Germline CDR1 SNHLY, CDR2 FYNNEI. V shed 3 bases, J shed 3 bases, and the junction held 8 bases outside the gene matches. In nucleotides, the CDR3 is TGTGCCAGCAGTGACCGACAGGGAAACGACTACGAGCAGTACTTC. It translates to CASSDRQGNDYEQYF.

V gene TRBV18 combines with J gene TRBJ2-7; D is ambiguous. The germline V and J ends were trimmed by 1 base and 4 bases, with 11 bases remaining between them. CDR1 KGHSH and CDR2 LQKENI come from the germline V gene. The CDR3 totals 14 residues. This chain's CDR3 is CASSPLLGEYEQYF. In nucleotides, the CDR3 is TGTGCCAGCTCACCACTTTTGGGCGAATACGAGCAGTACTTC.

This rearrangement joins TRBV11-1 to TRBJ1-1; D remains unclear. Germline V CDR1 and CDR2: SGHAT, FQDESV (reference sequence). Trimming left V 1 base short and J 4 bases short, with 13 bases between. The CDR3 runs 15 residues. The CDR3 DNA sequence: TGTGCCAGCAGCTTAGGTGGAGGGTACGGCACTGAAGCTTTCTTT. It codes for CASSLGGGYGTEAFF.

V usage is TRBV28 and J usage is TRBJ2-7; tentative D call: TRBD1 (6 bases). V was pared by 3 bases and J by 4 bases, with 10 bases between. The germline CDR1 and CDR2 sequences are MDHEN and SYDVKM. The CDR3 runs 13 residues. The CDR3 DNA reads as TGTGCCAGCAGTTTTTTAACAGGGTACGAGCAGTACTTC. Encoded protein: CASSFLTGYEQYF.

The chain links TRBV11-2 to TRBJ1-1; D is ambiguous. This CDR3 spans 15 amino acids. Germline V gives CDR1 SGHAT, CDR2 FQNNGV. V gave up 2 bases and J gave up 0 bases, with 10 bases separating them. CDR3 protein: CASSLKAPMNTEAFF. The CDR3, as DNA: TGTGCCAGCAGCTTAAAGGCACCCATGAACACTGAAGCTTTCTTT.

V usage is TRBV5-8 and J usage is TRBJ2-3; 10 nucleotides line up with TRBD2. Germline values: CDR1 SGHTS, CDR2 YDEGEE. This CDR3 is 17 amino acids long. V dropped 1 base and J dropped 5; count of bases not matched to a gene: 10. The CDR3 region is CASSLSLAGDEGDTQYF. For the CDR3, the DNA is TGTGCCAGCAGCTTGAGCCTAGCGGGAGACGAGGGAGATACGCAGTATTTT.

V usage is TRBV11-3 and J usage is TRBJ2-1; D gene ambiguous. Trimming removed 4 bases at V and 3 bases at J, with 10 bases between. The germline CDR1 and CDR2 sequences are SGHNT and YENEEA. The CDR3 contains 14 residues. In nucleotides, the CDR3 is TGTGCCAGCAGCTCTTCACCTGTCTACAATGAGCAGTTCTTC. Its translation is CASSSSPVYNEQFF.

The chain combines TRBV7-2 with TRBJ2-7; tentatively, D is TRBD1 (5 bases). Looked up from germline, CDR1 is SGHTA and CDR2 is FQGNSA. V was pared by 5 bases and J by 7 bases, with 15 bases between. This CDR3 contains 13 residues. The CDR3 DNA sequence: TGTGCCAGCAGCCAAGGGGTCTTGGAGGAGCAGTACTTC. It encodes CASSQGVLEEQYF.

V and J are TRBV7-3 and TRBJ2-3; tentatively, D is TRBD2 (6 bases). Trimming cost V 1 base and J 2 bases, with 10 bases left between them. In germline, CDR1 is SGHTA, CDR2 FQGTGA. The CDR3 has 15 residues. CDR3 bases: TGTGCCAGCAGCTTAAGGGGGGACCCCACAGATACGCAGTATTTT. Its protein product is CASSLRGDPTDTQYF.

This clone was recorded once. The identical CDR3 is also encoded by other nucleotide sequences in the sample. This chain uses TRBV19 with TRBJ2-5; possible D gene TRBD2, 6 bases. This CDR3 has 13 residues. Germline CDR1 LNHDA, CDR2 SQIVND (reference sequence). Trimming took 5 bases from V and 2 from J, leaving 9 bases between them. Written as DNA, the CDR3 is TGTGCCAGTAGTCGGGACTTGCAAGAGACCCAGTACTTC. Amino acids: CASSRDLQETQYF.

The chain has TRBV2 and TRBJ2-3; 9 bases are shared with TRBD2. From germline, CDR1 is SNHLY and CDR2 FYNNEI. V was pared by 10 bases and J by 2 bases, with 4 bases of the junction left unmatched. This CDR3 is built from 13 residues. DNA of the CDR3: TGTGCCACCGGGACTAGCAACACAGATACGCAGTATTTT. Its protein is CATGTSNTDTQYF. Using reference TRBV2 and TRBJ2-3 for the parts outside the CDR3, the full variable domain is EPEVTQTPSHQVTQMGQEVILRCVPISNHLYFYWYRQILGQKVEFLVSFYNNEISEKSEIFDDQFSVERPDGSNFTLKIRSTKLEDSAMYFCATGTSNTDTQYFGPGTRLTVL.

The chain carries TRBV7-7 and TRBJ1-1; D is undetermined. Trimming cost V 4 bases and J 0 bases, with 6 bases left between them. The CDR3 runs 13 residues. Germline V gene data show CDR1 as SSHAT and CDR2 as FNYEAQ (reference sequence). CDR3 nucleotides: TGTGCCAGCAGCTCTTCTATGAACACTGAAGCTTTCTTT. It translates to CASSSSMNTEAFF. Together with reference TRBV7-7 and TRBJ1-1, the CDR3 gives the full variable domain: GAGVSQSPRYKVTKRGQDVTLRCDPISSHATLYWYQQALGQGPEFLTYFNYEAQPDKSGLPSDRFSAERPEGSISTLTIQRTEQRDSAMYRCASSSSMNTEAFFGQGTRLTVV.

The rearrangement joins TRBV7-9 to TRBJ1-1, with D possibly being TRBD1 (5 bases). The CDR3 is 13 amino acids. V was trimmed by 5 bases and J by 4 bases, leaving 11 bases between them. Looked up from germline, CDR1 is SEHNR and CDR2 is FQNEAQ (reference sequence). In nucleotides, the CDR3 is TGTGCCAGCAGCCGTAACGGGGGCACTGAAGCTTTCTTT. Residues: CASSRNGGTEAFF.

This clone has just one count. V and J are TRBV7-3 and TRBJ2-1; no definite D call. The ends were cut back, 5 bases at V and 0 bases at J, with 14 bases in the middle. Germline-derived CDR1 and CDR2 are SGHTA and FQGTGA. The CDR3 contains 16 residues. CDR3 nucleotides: TGTGCCAGCAGCCCGTCACGAGCAAGCTCCTACAATGAGCAGTTCTTC. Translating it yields CASSPSRASSYNEQFF.

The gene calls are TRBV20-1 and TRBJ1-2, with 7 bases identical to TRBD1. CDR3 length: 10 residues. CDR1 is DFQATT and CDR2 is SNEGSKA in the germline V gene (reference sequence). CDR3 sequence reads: CRPGGYGYTF. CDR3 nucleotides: TGCAGGCCAGGGGGGTATGGCTACACCTTC.

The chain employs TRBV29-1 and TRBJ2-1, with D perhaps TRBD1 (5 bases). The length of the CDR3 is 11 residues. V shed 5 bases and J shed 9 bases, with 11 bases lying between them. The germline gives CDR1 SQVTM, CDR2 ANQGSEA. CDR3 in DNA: TGCAGCGTTAATTGGGGCGCTGAGCAGTTCTTC. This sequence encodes CSVNWGAEQFF.

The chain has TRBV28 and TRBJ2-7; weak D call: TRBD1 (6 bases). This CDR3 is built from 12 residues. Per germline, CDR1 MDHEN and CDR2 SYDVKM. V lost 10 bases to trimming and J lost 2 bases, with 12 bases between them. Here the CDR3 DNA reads TGTGCCACCGCCGGACAGACCTACGAGCAGTACTTC. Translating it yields CATAGQTYEQYF.

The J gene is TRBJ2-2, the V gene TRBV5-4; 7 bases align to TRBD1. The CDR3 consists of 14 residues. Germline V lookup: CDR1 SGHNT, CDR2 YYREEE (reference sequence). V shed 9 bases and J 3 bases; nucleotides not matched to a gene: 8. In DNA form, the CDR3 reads TGTGCCACAGAACAGGGGTCCTACACCGGGGAGCTGTTTTTT. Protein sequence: CATEQGSYTGELFF.

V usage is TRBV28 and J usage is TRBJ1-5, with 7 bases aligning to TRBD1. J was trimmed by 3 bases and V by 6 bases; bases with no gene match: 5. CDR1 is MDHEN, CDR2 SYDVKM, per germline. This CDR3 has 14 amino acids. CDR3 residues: CASRLGQDNQPQHF. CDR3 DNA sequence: TGTGCCAGCAGATTAGGACAGGACAATCAGCCCCAGCATTTT.